A single sample gave rise to the 16 T cell receptor beta chains below, sequenced in a study of long-term antiretroviral therapy in people with HIV. Version v3.0 of the immunoSEQ assay was performed at survey level. Here immunoSEQ multiplex PCR was the method, and the copy in TCRdb shows in-frame clones only, minus some. The sample has roughly 25,000 clones, just over 90% seen once. The input for sequencing was unsorted PBMCs, taken 7.6 years after starting antiretroviral therapy. All receptors derive from a woman in her forties with HIV.

The chain carries TRBV27 and TRBJ1-1; D is unclear. Germline V gives CDR1 MNHEY, CDR2 SMNVEV (reference sequence). This CDR3 contains 18 residues. Trimming took 0 bases from V and 0 from J, leaving 17 bases between them. Written as DNA, the CDR3 is TGTGCCAGCAGTTTATCTGGCAGAGCATTCACCATGAACACTGAAGCTTTCTTT. Its translation is CASSLSGRAFTMNTEAFF.

In its sample, this clone was seen once. The chain carries TRBV27 and TRBJ2-7; 15 bases fit TRBD2. Losses at the gene ends were 10 bases for V and 2 bases for J; bases not matched to a gene: 6. CDR3 length: 15 residues. CDR1 and CDR2 (germline): MNHEY, SMNVEV (reference sequence). Written as DNA, the CDR3 is TGTGCCACACGGACTAGCGGGGGGGTCCCCTACGAGCAGTACTTC. Translating it yields CATRTSGGVPYEQYF.

About this clone: One junction end disagrees with the germline gene, perhaps due to a read error. The V call is TRBV6-5, the J call TRBJ1-4; unclear D gene. Germline CDR1 and CDR2: MNHEY and SVGAGI. The CDR3 has 12 amino acids. This CDR3 is CASSPHSAPEVF. The CDR3, as DNA: TGTGCCAGCAGCCCCCATTCGGCCCCAGAGGTTTTT.

This chain joins TRBV4-3 and TRBJ1-2; 7 bases fit TRBD1. The trim removed 0 bases at V and 5 bases at J, leaving 6 bases unmatched. Germline V lookup: CDR1 LGHNA, CDR2 YSLEER. There are 15 residues in the CDR3. The CDR3 bases are TGCGCCAGCAGCCAAGATATCGGGACAGTATATGGCTACACCTTC. Encoded protein: CASSQDIGTVYGYTF.

V gene TRBV7-9 combines with J gene TRBJ2-5; D is possibly TRBD2 (6 bases). Looked up from germline, CDR1 is SEHNR and CDR2 is FQNEAQ (reference sequence). The length of the CDR3 is 13 residues. V was shortened by 5 bases and J by 3 bases, with 10 bases between the two germline ends. This chain's CDR3 is CASSRGGKETQYF. CDR3 nucleotides: TGTGCCAGCAGCCGTGGGGGGAAAGAGACCCAGTACTTC. Filled out from reference TRBV7-9 and TRBJ2-5, the complete variable domain reads DTGVSQNPRHKITKRGQNVTFRCDPISEHNRLYWYRQTLGQGPEFLTYFQNEAQLEKSRLLSDRFSAERPKGSFSTLEIQRTEQGDSAMYLCASSRGGKETQYFGPGTRLLVL.

The V gene is TRBV6-6, the J gene TRBJ1-6; 7 positions agree with TRBD1. Germline values: CDR1 MNHNY, CDR2 SVGAGI (reference sequence). The CDR3 runs to 16 residues. Germline trimming cut 2 bases from V and 3 bases from J; bases unmatched to any gene: 4. In DNA, the CDR3 is TGTGCCAGCAGTTACAAGGGGGCGGACTATAATTCACCCCTCCACTTT. Its translation is CASSYKGADYNSPLHF.

The chain links TRBV7-8 to TRBJ2-2, with a tentative D call TRBD1 (6 bases). CDR1 and CDR2 from the germline V gene are SGHVS and FQNEAQ. This CDR3 is built from 14 residues. The V end was cut by 2 bases, the J end by 4 bases, with 8 bases between. The DNA for the CDR3 is TGTGCCAGCAGCTTACAGGGGACCACCGGGGAGCTGTTTTTT. Its protein is CASSLQGTTGELFF.

This clone appeared a single time. In DNA form, the CDR3 reads TGTGCCAGCAGCAAAACCAACAGGGGGCATCAGCCCCAGCATTTT. It codes for CASSKTNRGHQPQHF. The V call is TRBV7-8, the J call TRBJ1-5; 9 bases align to TRBD1. Trimming at V came to 5 bases and at J to 5 bases, leaving 7 bases not matched to a gene. This CDR3 region has 15 residues. Germline values: CDR1 SGHVS, CDR2 FQNEAQ.

V usage is TRBV11-2 and J usage is TRBJ2-7; D perhaps matches TRBD1 (9 bases). This CDR3 region has 15 residues. Trimming stripped 4 bases from V and 6 bases from J, with 19 bases between. Looked up from germline, CDR1 is SGHAT and CDR2 is FQNNGV. The chain's CDR3 is CASSSRGGQGSEQYF. The CDR3 nucleotides read TGTGCCAGCAGCTCCCGGGGGGGACAGGGATCCGAGCAGTACTTC.

The chain links TRBV6-6 to TRBJ1-4; 8 bases agree with TRBD1. Germline values: CDR1 MNHNY, CDR2 SVGAGI (reference sequence). V trimming: 2 bases; J trimming: 6 bases; junction bases outside the gene matches: 8. This CDR3 has 16 amino acids. The CDR3 region has the DNA TGTGCCAGCAGTTACCCCGACAGGGGATGGGATGAAAAACTGTTTTTT. Translation: CASSYPDRGWDEKLFF.

The chain recombines TRBV11-2 with TRBJ2-5, with 13 bases fitting TRBD2. CDR3 length equals 15 residues. Germline lookup yields CDR1 SGHAT and CDR2 FQNNGV. The J segment lost 4 bases and the V segment lost 4 bases, leaving 3 bases of the junction unmatched. The CDR3 here is CASSSGLAGAETQYF. For the CDR3, the DNA is TGTGCCAGCAGCTCCGGACTAGCGGGGGCAGAGACCCAGTACTTC.

In its sample, this clone was seen a few times. In nucleotides, the CDR3 is TGTGCCAGCAGCCTGACTAGCGGGTCAGTAGATACGCAGTATTTT. As protein: CASSLTSGSVDTQYF. This chain connects TRBV6-4 to TRBJ2-3; 10 bases fit TRBD2. The CDR3 consists of 15 residues. Trimming at V came to 6 bases and at J to 5 bases, leaving 8 bases not matched to a gene. CDR1 and CDR2 (germline): MRHNA, SNTAGT.

The V gene is TRBV15, the J gene TRBJ2-2; weak D call: TRBD2 (5 bases). This CDR3 is built from 15 residues. Trimming stripped 8 bases from V and 2 bases from J, with 15 bases between. Germline loops: CDR1 LNHNV, CDR2 YYDKDF (reference sequence). The CDR3 loop reads CATGRAGYNTGELFF. CDR3 sequence (DNA): TGTGCCACCGGGCGGGCGGGCTATAACACCGGGGAGCTGTTTTTT.

The CDR3 coding sequence is TGTGCCAGCAGCCAAGTTGAGAAGGGTGGGCAGTTCTTC. It encodes CASSQVEKGGQFF. The chain uses TRBV14 and TRBJ2-1; no clear D. CDR1 is SGHDN and CDR2 is FVKESK in the germline V gene. This CDR3 is built from 13 residues. V gave up 1 base and J gave up 12 bases, with 13 bases separating them.

V and J are TRBV30 and TRBJ1-4; possibly TRBD1 for D (5 bases). Trimming left V 2 bases short and J 0 bases short, with 10 bases between. CDR1 and CDR2 from the germline V gene are GTSNPN and SVGIG (reference sequence). The CDR3 is made up of 15 amino acids. The CDR3 region has the DNA TGTGCCTGGAGTACAGGAATTGCAACTAATGAAAAACTGTTTTTT. Translating gives CAWSTGIATNEKLFF.

The chain carries TRBV10-1 and TRBJ2-1; TRBD1 matches at 9 bases. V lost 6 bases to trimming and J lost 6 bases; unmatched junction nucleotides: 12. CDR1 is WNHNN and CDR2 is SYGVQD in the germline V gene (reference sequence). This CDR3 comprises 16 residues. The CDR3 DNA reads TGCGCCAGCAGCGGGGGGACAGGGCGACCCCCCAATGAGCAGTTCTTC. Translating gives CASSGGTGRPPNEQFF.